Presented here are 5 T cell receptor beta chains from one specimen sequenced in a study of T cell repertoires in cytomegalovirus infection. Which antigens these TCRs recognize remains unknown. TCRdb passed the reads through MiXCR, listing each CDR3 protein once. The data contain hundreds of thousands of distinct CDR3 sequences, around a third of them singletons. This material consisted of cultured CD8+ T cells from PBMCs, taken from culture after CMV antigen stimulation. These receptors were obtained from a human donor in good health (CMV status not recorded). Some clones in this sample may be carry-over from other donors' samples.

This clonotype was picked up a small number of times. The chain employs TRBV24-1 and TRBJ2-5; 9 nucleotides agree with TRBD1. Germline-derived CDR1 and CDR2 are KGHDR and SFDVKD. CDR3 length: 13 residues. The V gene end was trimmed by 8 bases and the J gene end by 3 bases; junction bases not matched to a gene: 3. This CDR3 is CATKTGGEETQYF. The CDR3 DNA reads TGTGCCACCAAGACAGGGGGAGAAGAGACCCAGTACTTC.

The rearrangement joins TRBV7-9 to TRBJ1-2, with D perhaps matching TRBD1 (5 bases). Trimming shortened V by 3 bases and J by 6 bases, and 11 bases separated the two germline ends. The length of the CDR3 is 13 residues. Per germline, CDR1 SEHNR and CDR2 FQNEAQ (reference sequence). The CDR3 reads CASSLQGWNGYTF. The CDR3 coding sequence is TGTGCCAGCAGCTTGCAGGGATGGAATGGCTACACCTTC.

The chain employs TRBV28 and TRBJ1-1; D is possibly TRBD1 (5 bases). V was clipped by 3 bases and J by 8 bases, with 16 bases between them. CDR3 length: 14 amino acids. In germline, CDR1 is MDHEN, CDR2 SYDVKM. CDR3 DNA sequence: TGTGCCAGCAGTTTCGGCAGGGAGATAGTAGAAGCTTTCTTT. It yields the protein CASSFGREIVEAFF.

This rearrangement joins TRBV7-6 to TRBJ2-3; 13 bases are a match to TRBD2. V lost 2 bases, J lost 3 bases, and 14 bases stayed unmatched. This CDR3 is 20 amino acids long. Germline V gives CDR1 SGHVS, CDR2 FNYEAQ. The CDR3 loop reads CASSLSPLAGGRRETDTQYF. CDR3 sequence (DNA): TGTGCCAGCAGCTTATCCCCACTAGCGGGGGGGCGGAGGGAGACAGATACGCAGTATTTT.

The chain uses TRBV6-1 and TRBJ1-2; 8 bases align to TRBD1. With 4 bases clipped from V and 7 bases from J, the junction kept 11 bases outside the gene matches. The CDR3 covers 15 residues. Germline CDR1 and CDR2: MNHNS and SASEGT. The CDR3 reads CASSGADRALRGYTF. CDR3 coding DNA: TGTGCCAGCAGTGGGGCGGACAGGGCGCTTCGTGGCTACACCTTC.